Below are 23 T cell receptor beta chains sequenced from a single sample in a study of early T cells in non-severe SARS-CoV-2 infection. TCRdb reanalysed the 5' RACE reads using MiXCR and keeps one entry per CDR3 protein. The sample includes more than 20,000 distinct CDR3 sequences, around 4.4% seen only once; the top ten take approximately 4.6%. The sequenced sample was whole blood. Receptors were obtained from an adult who was a healthcare worker with PCR-confirmed SARS-CoV-2 infection or an uninfected control (not recorded which).

This clonotype showed up many times. This sequence joins TRBV7-2 and TRBJ2-3; 12 nucleotides align to TRBD2. Germline V CDR1 and CDR2: SGHTA, FQGNSA. The CDR3 sequence is 17 residues long. The J segment lost 4 bases and the V segment lost 5 bases, leaving 10 bases of the junction unmatched. In DNA form, the CDR3 reads TGTGCCAGCAGCCCGCCCCTAGCGGGAGGGCCATCAGATACGCAGTATTTT. Protein: CASSPPLAGGPSDTQYF.

The J gene is TRBJ1-1, the V gene TRBV5-4; 8 nucleotides line up with TRBD1. V was clipped by 4 bases and J by 5 bases; unmatched bases: 7. This CDR3 region has 14 residues. Germline loops: CDR1 SGHNT, CDR2 YYREEE (reference sequence). Here the CDR3 reads CASSQGTGGTEAFF. CDR3 bases: TGTGCCAGCAGCCAGGGGACAGGAGGGACTGAAGCTTTCTTT.

This clonotype was picked up many times. The chain links TRBV14 to TRBJ2-2; D is unresolved. The V end was cut by 4 bases, the J end by 5 bases, with 8 bases between. The CDR3 loop spans 13 amino acids. Germline lookup yields CDR1 SGHDN and CDR2 FVKESK. Here the CDR3 DNA reads TGTGCCAGCAGCCGAACACCTACCGGGGAGCTGTTTTTT. This translates into CASSRTPTGELFF.

This clonotype was observed at least ten times. This chain joins TRBV29-1 and TRBJ2-7, with D perhaps TRBD1 or TRBD2 (5 bases each). Trimming shortened V by 4 bases and J by 5 bases, and 9 bases separated the two germline ends. CDR1 and CDR2 from the germline V gene are SQVTM and ANQGSEA. The CDR3 has 11 amino acids. This CDR3 is CSVAGQDEQYF. CDR3 coding DNA: TGCAGCGTTGCGGGGCAGGACGAGCAGTACTTC.

This clonotype was found many times. This sequence joins TRBV28 and TRBJ1-5; unclear D gene. V lost 6 bases and J lost 9, with 18 bases in between. CDR1 and CDR2 (germline): MDHEN, SYDVKM. CDR3 length: 14 residues. CDR3 protein: CASRYAGPPGPQHF. CDR3 nucleotide sequence: TGTGCCAGCAGGTACGCCGGGCCGCCCGGGCCCCAGCATTTT.

This clonotype is labeled medium-sized. At one boundary the junction diverges from the germline segment, which might be a read error. This chain connects TRBV7-7 to TRBJ2-1, with D unclear. The CDR3 sequence is 15 residues long. Germline V CDR1 and CDR2: SSHAT, FNYEAQ (reference sequence). The CDR3: CASSPLGSSYNEQFF. The CDR3 DNA reads as TGTGCTAGCAGCCCCTTGGGAAGCTCCTACAATGAGCAGTTCTTC.

This clonotype was counted many times. This chain uses TRBV11-2 with TRBJ2-7; TRBD1 aligns across 10 bases. This CDR3 contains 13 residues. The germline V gene encodes CDR1 SGHAT and CDR2 FQNNGV. The ends lost 5 bases at V and 5 bases at J; junction bases unmatched: 3. CDR3 nucleotide sequence: TGTGCCAGCAGCCACGGGACAGGGGACGAGCAGTACTTC. Amino acid sequence: CASSHGTGDEQYF.

The genes are TRBV30 and TRBJ2-1; TRBD1 matches at 10 bases. Germline CDR1 and CDR2: GTSNPN and SVGIG (reference sequence). The junction had 9 bases not matched to a gene; V was cut back by 5 bases and J by 8 bases. The length of the CDR3 is 14 residues. CDR3 amino acids: CAWGRDRGRHEQFF. CDR3 bases: TGTGCCTGGGGTAGGGACAGGGGTCGCCATGAGCAGTTCTTC.

This clonotype was counted many times. The genes are TRBV20-1 and TRBJ2-7; perhaps D is TRBD1 or TRBD2 (5 bases each). V was pared by 4 bases and J by 5 bases, with 12 bases between. Germline V gene sequence: CDR1 DFQATT, CDR2 SNEGSKA (reference sequence). This CDR3 contains 12 residues. As DNA, the CDR3 is TGCAGTGCTAATGTCAGGGACCACGAGCAGTACTTC. As protein: CSANVRDHEQYF.

This clonotype was observed a few times. The V gene is TRBV12-3 or TRBV12-4, the J gene TRBJ2-5; D possibly uses TRBD1 or TRBD2 (5 bases each). This CDR3 is built from 18 residues. The V gene lost 3 bases and the J gene lost 2 bases, with 22 bases spanning the gap. The CDR3, as DNA: TGTGCCAGCAGTTTGATTAGCGACGGGACGTTGGTGCAAGAGACCCAGTACTTC. It codes for CASSLISDGTLVQETQYF.

This clonotype was counted only a few times. The genes are TRBV20-1 and TRBJ2-3; 10 nucleotides line up with TRBD1. CDR1 is DFQATT, CDR2 SNEGSKA, per germline (reference sequence). With 1 base clipped from V and 4 bases from J, the junction kept 5 bases outside the gene matches. The length of the CDR3 is 15 residues. In nucleotides, the CDR3 is TGCAGTGCTAGAGGGGGACAGGGGTTTTCAGATACGCAGTATTTT. Its translation is CSARGGQGFSDTQYF.

This clonotype was counted ten times or more. J is TRBJ1-6 and V is TRBV27; D call uncertain. The CDR3 consists of 13 residues. V lost 4 bases and J 10 bases, leaving 11 bases between the germline ends. Germline values: CDR1 MNHEY, CDR2 SMNVEV (reference sequence). The CDR3 DNA reads as TGTGCCAGCAGTTCGAGGAGGGTCTCACCCCTCCACTTT. The encoded protein is CASSSRRVSPLHF.

This clonotype was seen many times. This chain uses TRBV28 with TRBJ1-1, with TRBD1 matching over 7 bases. Trimming at V came to 6 bases and at J to 7 bases, leaving 8 bases not matched to a gene. The CDR3 contains 13 residues. The germline CDR1 and CDR2 sequences are MDHEN and SYDVKM. CDR3: CASSRQGIGEAFF. The CDR3 nucleotides read TGTGCCAGCAGCCGACAGGGAATTGGTGAAGCTTTCTTT.

This clonotype occurred many times. This chain uses TRBV18 with TRBJ2-7, with a weak D call TRBD1 (5 bases). CDR3 size: 15 residues. Trimming took off 5 bases at V and 7 bases at J, with 21 bases between the two ends. The germline V gene has CDR1 KGHSH and CDR2 LQKENI. The chain's CDR3 is CASSSVIQGVGEQYF. The CDR3 bases are TGTGCCAGCTCATCCGTGATTCAGGGCGTAGGGGAGCAGTACTTC.

This clonotype occurred a few times. This chain connects TRBV18 to TRBJ2-3; D not resolved. Between the trimmed V and J ends, which lost 1 base and 3 bases, there was a span of 2 bases. This CDR3 has 12 amino acids. From germline, CDR1 is KGHSH and CDR2 LQKENI. CDR3 residues: CASSPQTDTQYF. DNA for the CDR3: TGTGCCAGCTCACCACAAACAGATACGCAGTATTTT.

This clonotype was picked up many times. The V and J genes are TRBV3-1 and TRBJ2-3, with D perhaps TRBD2 (7 bases). Trimming removed 1 base at V and 10 bases at J, with 15 bases between. Germline V gene data show CDR1 as LGHDT and CDR2 as YNNKEL (reference sequence). The CDR3 contains 14 residues. The CDR3 loop is CASSQARGAPAQYF. The CDR3 nucleotides read TGTGCCAGCAGCCAAGCCCGGGGGGCCCCCGCGCAGTATTTT.

This clonotype came up many times. This chain uses TRBV20-1 with TRBJ2-5, with 8 nucleotides matching TRBD2. Germline loops: CDR1 DFQATT, CDR2 SNEGSKA (reference sequence). J was trimmed by 2 bases and V by 0 bases; bases with no gene match: 5. The CDR3 has 15 residues. The CDR3 region is CSARDSAGAQETQYF. The DNA of the CDR3 is TGCAGTGCTAGAGACTCAGCGGGAGCTCAAGAGACCCAGTACTTC.

In its sample, this clonotype was seen a few times. V usage is TRBV6-1 and J usage is TRBJ1-1; tentative D call: TRBD1 (6 bases). The V end was cut by 6 bases, the J end by 7 bases, with 24 bases between. Germline values: CDR1 MNHNS, CDR2 SASEGT. This CDR3 has 16 amino acids. As DNA, the CDR3 is TGTGCCAGCAGGCTACCCAGGGGCAGGGAATATGTTGAAGCTTTCTTT. Protein product: CASRLPRGREYVEAFF.

The chain uses TRBV12-3 or TRBV12-4 and TRBJ2-3; D may be TRBD1 or TRBD2 (7 bases each). This CDR3 has 11 residues. Trimming pared 10 bases from V and 6 bases from J, leaving 11 bases between. The CDR3 here is CAIQGGDTQYF. DNA of the CDR3: TGTGCCATCCAGGGGGGGGATACGCAGTATTTT.

This clonotype was seen many times. This chain uses TRBV6-5 with TRBJ2-7; D might be TRBD2 (7 bases). Trimming left V 6 bases short and J 1 base short, with 16 bases between. The CDR3 sequence is 15 residues long. Per the germline V gene, CDR1 is MNHEY and CDR2 is SVGAGI. The CDR3 loop reads CASSPRGGSSYEQYF. The DNA of the CDR3 is TGTGCCAGCAGCCCCAGGGGCGGGAGTTCCTACGAGCAGTACTTC.

This clonotype has at least ten counts. The rearrangement links TRBV7-2 to TRBJ2-7, with a tentative D call TRBD2 (5 bases). The germline gives CDR1 SGHTA, CDR2 FQGNSA. This CDR3 region has 14 residues. Trimming cost V 2 bases and J 7 bases, with 15 bases left between them. DNA of the CDR3: TGTGCCAGCAGCTTATTAGGTCGGCTAGCTGAGCAGTACTTC. It codes for CASSLLGRLAEQYF. The variable domain in full, completed from reference TRBV7-2 and TRBJ2-7, reads GAGVSQSPSNKVTEKGKDVELRCDPISGHTALYWYRQSLGQGLEFLIYFQGNSAPDKSGLPSDRFSAERTGGSVSTLTIQRTQQEDSAVYLCASSLLGRLAEQYFGPGTRLTVT.

This clonotype was observed many times. This rearrangement joins TRBV7-2 to TRBJ2-7; TRBD2 matches at 11 bases. Germline values: CDR1 SGHTA, CDR2 FQGNSA. The CDR3 sequence is 16 residues long. Trimming took 4 bases from V and 5 from J; bases not matched to a gene: 10. The CDR3 here is CASSSIAGGPLHEQYF. CDR3 coding DNA: TGTGCCAGCAGCTCCATAGCGGGGGGGCCGTTGCACGAGCAGTACTTC. The variable domain in full, completed from reference TRBV7-2 and TRBJ2-7, reads GAGVSQSPSNKVTEKGKDVELRCDPISGHTALYWYRQSLGQGLEFLIYFQGNSAPDKSGLPSDRFSAERTGGSVSTLTIQRTQQEDSAVYLCASSSIAGGPLHEQYFGPGTRLTVT.

Ten or more counts support this clonotype. The chain uses TRBV11-1 and TRBJ2-6, with unresolved D. V lost 5 bases, J lost 4 bases, and 15 bases lay in between. Looked up from germline, CDR1 is SGHAT and CDR2 is FQDESV (reference sequence). The CDR3 is 16 residues long. The CDR3: CASSHLGATGANVLTF. The CDR3 DNA follows: TGTGCCAGCAGCCACCTGGGCGCCACCGGGGCCAACGTCCTGACTTTC. Variable domain in full (rest from reference TRBV11-1 and TRBJ2-6): EAEVAQSPRYKITEKSQAVAFWCDPISGHATLYWYRQILGQGPELLVQFQDESVVDDSQLPKDRFSAERLKGVDSTLKIQPAELGDSAMYLCASSHLGATGANVLTFGAGSRLTVL.